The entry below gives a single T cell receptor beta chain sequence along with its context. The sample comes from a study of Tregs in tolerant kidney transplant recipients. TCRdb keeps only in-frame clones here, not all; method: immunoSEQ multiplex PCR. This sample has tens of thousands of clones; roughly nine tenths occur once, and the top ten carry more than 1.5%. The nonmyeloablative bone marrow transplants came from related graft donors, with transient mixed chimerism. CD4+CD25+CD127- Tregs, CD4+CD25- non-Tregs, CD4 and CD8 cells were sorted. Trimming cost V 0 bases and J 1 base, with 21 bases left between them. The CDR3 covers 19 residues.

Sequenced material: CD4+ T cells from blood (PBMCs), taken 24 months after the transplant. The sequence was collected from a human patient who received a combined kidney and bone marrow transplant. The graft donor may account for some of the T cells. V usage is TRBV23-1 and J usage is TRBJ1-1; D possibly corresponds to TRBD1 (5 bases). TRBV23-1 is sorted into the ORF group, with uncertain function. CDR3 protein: CASSQSIAGLIVGNTEAFF. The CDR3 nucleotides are TGCGCCAGCAGTCAATCGATCGCAGGGCTTATAGTAGGGAACACTGAAGCTTTCTTT.